The sequence of this T cell receptor (beta chain) was determined in a study of CD8 T cells in Susac syndrome. After extraction with the RNeasy kit, about 0.5 to 1 ug of the RNA was reverse transcribed using random hexamers. Amplification of TCR beta CDR3 spanned 54 Vbeta and 13 Jbeta via immunoSEQ multiplex PCR. TCRdb reprocessed the immunoSEQ multiplex PCR reads with MiXCR, giving one entry per CDR3 protein. The table shows 150,000 to 250,000 distinct CDR3 sequences, with more than 90% occurring only once. The multiple sclerosis controls comprised treatment-naive patients whose relapsing-remitting disease was stable or active. TEMRA cells were enriched by FACS, while CD8+ and CD4+ T cells were obtained through a negative isolation that was performed magnetically. This clonotype was picked up one time. Looked up from germline, CDR1 is SNHLY and CDR2 is FYNNEI. Trimming cost V 3 bases and J 10 bases, with 9 bases left between them. The CDR3 consists of 11 residues.

The gene calls are TRBV2 and TRBJ2-5; D is unresolved. This TCR was recovered from a human donor with multiple sclerosis. The material sequenced was CD4+ T cells from PBMCs. The CDR3 region is CASSDGRHQYF. The DNA for the CDR3 is TGTGCCAGCAGTGACGGAAGACACCAGTACTTC.